This T cell receptor (beta chain) came from a study of T cells expressing NK-cell markers (dated by TCRdb to 2019 to 2021). A note on the overall study: Three sorted T-cell subsets (CD3+CD56+NKG2C+, CD3+CD56+NKG2C- and CD3+CD56-NKG2C+) from fewer than 10 donors had their TCR beta-chain repertoires profiled. Among the eight sequenced donors, seven were HCMV-seropositive and one was HCMV-seronegative. The eight sequenced donors were randomly selected healthy volunteers, three men and five women. Libraries were sequenced as 2 x 150 bp reads on Illumina HiSeq 2000/2500, MiSeq or NextSeq.

To note about this clonotype: The specificity of this receptor is unknown.

Study-wide findings and limitations: Those dominant clonotypes were again the most abundant among CD3+CD56-NKG2C+ cells in several donors, at roughly 25-60.1%. Whether the expanded NKG2C-expressing T cell clones were specific for HCMV antigens remained unclear. In roughly six donors, the dominant CD3+CD56+NKG2C+ clonotypes were among the top 10 CD8+ clonotypes and accounted for 1.0-7.0% of CD8+ T cells.

CDR1 LGHNA and CDR2 YNFKEQ are derived from the germline V gene. The CDR3 sequence holds 19 residues, the cysteine and phenylalanine included. No coding sequence is recorded. Sequencing took place on an Illumina HiSeq 2000. The TCR beta cDNA libraries were made using 5'RACE template switching, a step that added both a universal primer site and unique molecular identifiers. cDNA synthesis was primed from the TCR beta constant segment and was followed by two successive PCR amplification steps. Concerning the study's data processing: Reads were demultiplexed and grouped by UMI with MIGEC, and clonotypes were assembled and quantified with MiTCR. Only TCR cDNA sequences supported by at least two reads were kept to exclude erroneous sequences. Downstream repertoire analysis used the tcR package, and clonotypes were matched across fractions by CDR3 nucleotide sequence plus V segment. VDJmatch was used to annotate antigen specificity against VDJdb, with one amino acid substitution in CDR3 permitted. TCRdb reanalyzed the reads, keeping one entry per CDR3 protein sequence and omitting DNA. TCRdb assigned the V and J calls; the authors' analysis was not used. In this sample's table one finds hundreds of thousands of distinct CDR3 sequences. In total, the top ten clones hold 4% to 4.5% of the sample.

To determine HCMV serostatus, a commercial ELISA kit was used to detect HCMV-specific IgG in serum. Ficoll density gradient centrifugation was used to isolate peripheral blood mononuclear cells from blood. In this chain, TRBV4-2 is recombined with TRBJ2-2; TCRdb lists TRBD1, though no DNA is available to test this call. The material sequenced was blood T cells: a sorted CD56 or NKG2C T cell subset, CD4+ or CD8+ T cells, or bulk PBMC T cells (not recorded which). The source of this sequence is a woman aged 18 to 75 in good health. This receptor has the CDR3 CASSLAVERDRKYTGELFF.